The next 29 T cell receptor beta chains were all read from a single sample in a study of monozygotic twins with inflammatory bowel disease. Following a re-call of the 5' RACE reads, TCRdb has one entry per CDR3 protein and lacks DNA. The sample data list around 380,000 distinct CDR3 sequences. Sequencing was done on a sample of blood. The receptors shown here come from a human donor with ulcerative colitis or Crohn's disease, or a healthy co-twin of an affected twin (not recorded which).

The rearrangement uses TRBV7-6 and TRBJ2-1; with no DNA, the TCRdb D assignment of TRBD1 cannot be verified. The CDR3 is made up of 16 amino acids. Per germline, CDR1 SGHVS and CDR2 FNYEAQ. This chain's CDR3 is CASSLAVKGGPDEQFF.

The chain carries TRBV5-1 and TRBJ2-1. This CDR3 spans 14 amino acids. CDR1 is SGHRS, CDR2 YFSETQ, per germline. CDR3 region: CASSLSSAYNEQFF.

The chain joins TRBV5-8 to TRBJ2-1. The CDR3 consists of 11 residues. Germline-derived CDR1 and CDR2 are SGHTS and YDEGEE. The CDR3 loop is CASSSHNEQFF.

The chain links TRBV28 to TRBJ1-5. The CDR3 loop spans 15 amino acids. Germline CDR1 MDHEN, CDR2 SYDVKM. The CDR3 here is CASSGGAGGNQPQHF.

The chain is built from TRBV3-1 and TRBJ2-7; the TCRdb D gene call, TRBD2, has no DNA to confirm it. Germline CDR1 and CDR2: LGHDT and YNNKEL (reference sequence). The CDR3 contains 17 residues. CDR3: CASSQEGRRALGDEQYF.

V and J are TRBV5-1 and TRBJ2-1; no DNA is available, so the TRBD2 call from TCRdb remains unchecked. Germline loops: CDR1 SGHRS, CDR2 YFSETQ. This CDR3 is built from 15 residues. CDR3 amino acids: CASSLELAGADEQFF.

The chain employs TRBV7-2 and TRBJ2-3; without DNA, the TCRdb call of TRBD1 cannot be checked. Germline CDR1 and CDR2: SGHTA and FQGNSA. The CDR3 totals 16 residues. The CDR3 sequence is CASSSGRGSSTDTQYF.

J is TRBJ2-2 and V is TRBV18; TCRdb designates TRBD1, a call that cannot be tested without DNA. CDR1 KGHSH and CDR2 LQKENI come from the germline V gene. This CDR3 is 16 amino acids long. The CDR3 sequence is CASSPPRTGVAGELFF.

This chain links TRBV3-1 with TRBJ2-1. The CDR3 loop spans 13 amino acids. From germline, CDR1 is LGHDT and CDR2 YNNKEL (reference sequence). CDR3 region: CASSQGSRNEQFF.

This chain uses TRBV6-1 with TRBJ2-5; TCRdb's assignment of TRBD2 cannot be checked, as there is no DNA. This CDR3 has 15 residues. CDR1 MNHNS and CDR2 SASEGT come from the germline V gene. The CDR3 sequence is CASTRIAGGGETQYF.

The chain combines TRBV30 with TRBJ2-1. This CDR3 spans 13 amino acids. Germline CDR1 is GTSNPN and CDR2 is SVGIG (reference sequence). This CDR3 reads CAWSVSTRSEQFF.

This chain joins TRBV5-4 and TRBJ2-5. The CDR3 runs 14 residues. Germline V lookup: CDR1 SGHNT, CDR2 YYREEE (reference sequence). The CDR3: CASSLEAEQETQYF.

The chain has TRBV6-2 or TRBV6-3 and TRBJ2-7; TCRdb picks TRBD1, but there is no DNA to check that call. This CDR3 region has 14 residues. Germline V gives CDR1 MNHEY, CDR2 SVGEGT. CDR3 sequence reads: CASSSWQGASGQYF.

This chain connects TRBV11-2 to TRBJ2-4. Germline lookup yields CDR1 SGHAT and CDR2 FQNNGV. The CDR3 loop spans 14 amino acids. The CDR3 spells CASSLDWSRNIQYF.

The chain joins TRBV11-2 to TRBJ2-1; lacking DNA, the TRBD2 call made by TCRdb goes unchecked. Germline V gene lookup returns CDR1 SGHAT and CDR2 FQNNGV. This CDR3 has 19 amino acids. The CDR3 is CASSLVSGGHHSSYNEQFF.

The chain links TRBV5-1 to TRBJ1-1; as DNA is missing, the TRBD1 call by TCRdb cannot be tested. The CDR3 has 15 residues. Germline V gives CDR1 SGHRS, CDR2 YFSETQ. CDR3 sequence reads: CASSFYRGQGTEAFF.

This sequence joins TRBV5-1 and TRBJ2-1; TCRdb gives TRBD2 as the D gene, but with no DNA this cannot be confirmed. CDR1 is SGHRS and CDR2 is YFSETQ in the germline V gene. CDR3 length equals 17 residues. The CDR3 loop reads CASSLAGLAGGFGEQFF.

The CDR3: CASTTTSGRATDTQYF. This chain connects TRBV5-6 to TRBJ2-3; TCRdb picks TRBD2, but there is no DNA to check that call. The CDR3 totals 16 residues. Germline V gene data show CDR1 as SGHDT and CDR2 as YYEEEE.

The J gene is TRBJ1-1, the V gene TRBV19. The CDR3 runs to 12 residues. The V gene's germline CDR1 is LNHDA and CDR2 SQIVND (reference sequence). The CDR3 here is CASSPLRAEAFF.

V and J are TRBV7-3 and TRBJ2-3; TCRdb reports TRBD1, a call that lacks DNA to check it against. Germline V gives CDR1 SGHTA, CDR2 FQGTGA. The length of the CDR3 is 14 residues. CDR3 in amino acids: CATAPGQGTDTQYF.

The chain's CDR3 is CASSPPGRGEQYF. The rearrangement joins TRBV7-2 to TRBJ2-7; the TCRdb call, TRBD1, lacks DNA for checking. Germline V gene data show CDR1 as SGHTA and CDR2 as FQGNSA. There are 13 residues in the CDR3.

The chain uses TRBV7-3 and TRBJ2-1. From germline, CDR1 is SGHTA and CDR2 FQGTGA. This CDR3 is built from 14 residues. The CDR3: CASSSYLLNNEQFF.

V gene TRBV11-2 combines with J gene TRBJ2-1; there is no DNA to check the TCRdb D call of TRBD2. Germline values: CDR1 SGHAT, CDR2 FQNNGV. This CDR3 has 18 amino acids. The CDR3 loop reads CASSLIPPLAGGWDEQFF.

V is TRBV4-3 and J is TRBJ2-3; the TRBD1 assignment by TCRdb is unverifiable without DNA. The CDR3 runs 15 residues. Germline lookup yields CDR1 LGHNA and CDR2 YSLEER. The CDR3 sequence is CASSLERGLPDTQYF.

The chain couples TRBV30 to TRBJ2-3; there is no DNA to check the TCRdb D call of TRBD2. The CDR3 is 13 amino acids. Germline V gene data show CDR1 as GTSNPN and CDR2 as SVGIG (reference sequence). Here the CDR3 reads CAWERGEGLPQYF. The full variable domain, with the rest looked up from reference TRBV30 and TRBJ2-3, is SQTIHQWPATLVQPVGSPLSLECTVEGTSNPNLYWYRQAAGRGLQLLFYSVGIGQISSEVPQNLSASRPQDRQFILSSKKLLLSDSGFYLCAWERGEGLPQYFGPGTRLTVL.

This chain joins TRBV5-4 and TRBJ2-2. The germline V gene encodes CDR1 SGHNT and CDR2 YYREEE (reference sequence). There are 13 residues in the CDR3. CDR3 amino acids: CASSSPTTGELFF. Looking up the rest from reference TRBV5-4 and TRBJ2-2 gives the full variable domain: ETGVTQSPTHLIKTRGQQVTLRCSSQSGHNTVSWYQQALGQGPQFIFQYYREEENGRGNFPPRFSGLQFPNYSSELNVNALELDDSALYLCASSSPTTGELFFGEGSRLTVL.

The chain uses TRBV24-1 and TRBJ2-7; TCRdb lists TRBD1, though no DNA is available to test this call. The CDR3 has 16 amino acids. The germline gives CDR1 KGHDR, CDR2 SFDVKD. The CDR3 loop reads CATSDSGQASTYEQYF.

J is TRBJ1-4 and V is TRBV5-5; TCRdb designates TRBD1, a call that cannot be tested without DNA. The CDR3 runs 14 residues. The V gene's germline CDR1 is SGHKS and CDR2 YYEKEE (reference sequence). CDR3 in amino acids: CASSWEGIGEKLFF.

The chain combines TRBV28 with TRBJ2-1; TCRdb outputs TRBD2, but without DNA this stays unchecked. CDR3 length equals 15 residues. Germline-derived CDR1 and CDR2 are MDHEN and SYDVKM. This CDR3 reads CASSSRRVEGDEQFF.